These T cell receptor beta chains were read from a single sample in a study of T cell responses to AZD1222 COVID-19 vaccine. The protocol was immunoSEQ multiplex PCR, while the TCRdb copy is restricted to in-frame clones and leaves out a portion. The sample lists tens of thousands of clones, more than 85% seen once, with 2.5% to 3.5% in the top ten. This material consisted of peripheral blood, taken 28 days after the second AZD1222 dose. These receptors were obtained from an adult who received the AZD1222 COVID-19 vaccine. Both conserved end residues are trimmed from each CDR3. A D gene is named only where the DNA matches it firmly.

TRBJ2-1 TRBV7-9 TRBD2 15 ASSPRGGTSGYNEQF
TRBJ2-7 TRBV15 TRBD1 11 ATSKRTGHEQY
TRBJ1-2 TRBV27 TRBD1 11 ASSLSTGEGYT
TRBJ2-4 TRBV3-1/TRBV3-2 TRBD1 16 ASSQEPGQGASKNIQY
TRBJ2-3 TRBV7-3 TRBD2 14 ASSSHSGGRTDTQY
TRBJ2-7 TRBV4-1 TRBD1 13 ASSQGDRLSYEQY
TRBJ2-1 TRBV27 TRBD1 13 ASSSPGTGGNEQF
TRBJ1-4 TRBV28 . 13 ASSFLARVAEKLF
TRBJ1-1 TRBV16 . 12 ASSQQKGGTWAF
TRBJ2-7 TRBV2 . 14 ASSEGWSGRSYEQY
TRBJ2-5 TRBV18 . 11 ASSPRSQETQY
TRBJ2-5 TRBV9 . 14 ASSVGTGISQETQY
TRBJ1-6 TRBV27 . 12 ASRNGQLNSPLH
TRBJ1-2 TRBV28 TRBD1 10 ASNTGVYGYT
TRBJ2-5 TRBV28 TRBD1 13 ASRPDRAAVVTQY
TRBJ2-1 TRBV6-2/TRBV6-3 TRBD2 13 ASSILANRYNEQF
TRBJ1-5 TRBV6-1 . 9 ASSEFQPQH
TRBJ1-5 TRBV19 . 11 ASSSRGNQPQH
TRBJ2-5 TRBV19 . 14 ASSIGARVPQETQY
TRBJ1-4 TRBV30 . 11 AWSPSSLEKLF
TRBJ1-6 TRBV5-4 . 12 ASSLDGGITPLH
TRBJ2-2 TRBV28 TRBD1 14 ASSARDRGPSGELF
TRBJ2-5 TRBV6-5 . 13 ASRRGGQPQETQY
TRBJ1-5 TRBV5-5 . 12 ASSSGAGERPQH
TRBJ1-5 TRBV19 TRBD1 14 ASSIGGTGGAQPQH
TRBJ2-1 TRBV27 . 14 ASSPGQSKSYNEQF
TRBJ1-1 TRBV11-3 . 11 ASSLGRNTEAF
TRBJ1-2 TRBV9 TRBD1 14 ASSVVPGGADYGYT
TRBJ2-3 TRBV10-3 . 11 AISVPSSYTQY
TRBJ1-2 TRBV19 . 12 ASSRQTTNYGYT
TRBJ2-1 TRBV24-1 . 13 ATSDLAQGGTEQF
TRBJ1-1 TRBV11-3 . 11 ASSLDPNTEAF
TRBJ1-2 TRBV28 TRBD1 13 ASSYGQGLEYGYT
TRBJ1-5 TRBV7-8 . 15 ASSPQAGDFSNQPQH
TRBJ2-1 TRBV5-1 . 12 ASSLVTLGGEQF
TRBJ1-2 TRBV2 . 11 ASRDSRKDGYT
TRBJ2-6 TRBV4-1 . 14 ASSLQGPSGANVLT
TRBJ2-7 TRBV6-1 . 12 ASSEAGRLGEQY
TRBJ1-1 TRBV14 . 13 ASSQVGAFHTEAF
TRBJ2-3 TRBV9 TRBD2 14 ASSVAGGGATDTQY
TRBJ2-1 TRBV4-3 TRBD2 14 ASSQDLAGGHYEQF
TRBJ1-4 TRBV28 TRBD1 14 ASSPPRDRVREKLF
TRBJ1-6 TRBV6-2/TRBV6-3 . 11 ASSHGGVSPLH
TRBJ2-5 TRBV9 . 11 ASSARDQETQY
TRBJ1-2 TRBV3-1/TRBV3-2 . 11 ASSQDHVLGYT
TRBJ1-5 TRBV5-1 TRBD1 13 ASSLTGGSGQPQH
TRBJ2-3 TRBV4-2 . 13 ASSQDPDSTDTQY
TRBJ2-1 TRBV6-1 . 14 ASSEGDSHAYDEQF
TRBJ2-7 TRBV12-3/TRBV12-4 TRBD1 11 ASSDRGVNEQY
TRBJ1-3 TRBV6-1 TRBD1 16 ASSGPGTGHFSGNTIY
TRBJ1-4 TRBV4-3 . 15 ASSQGALGGRNEKLF